The present T cell receptor beta chain was sequenced within a study of OX40 agonist ivuxolimab in advanced cancers. Study-level information: In this trial design, patients received ivuxolimab intravenously at 0.01 to 10 mg/kg every 2 weeks.

The CDR3 is made up of 14 amino acids. Germline V gene data show CDR1 as SGHRS and CDR2 as YFSETQ. V shed 0 bases and J shed 0 bases, with 6 bases lying between them. The repertoire was sequenced with immunoSEQ multiplex PCR; TCRdb's copy has only in-frame clones and lacks some. The sample includes approximately 50,000 clones, nearly 85% of them seen just once. This clonotype was sampled from an adult with an advanced solid tumor such as melanoma, head and neck, liver or kidney cancer. Sequenced material: CD4+ or CD8+ T cells sorted from blood, taken in a trial of the OX40 agonist ivuxolimab. The chain links TRBV5-1 to TRBJ2-5, with D hard to call. In DNA, the CDR3 is TGCGCCAGCAGCTTGGGAGGCTACCAAGAGACCCAGTACTTC. Protein product: CASSLGGYQETQYF.